Presented here are 3 T cell receptor beta chains from one specimen sequenced in a study of T cell responses to AZD1222 COVID-19 vaccine. Profiling relied on immunoSEQ multiplex PCR, and the TCRdb table lists in-frame clones only, not all of them. The repertoire includes around 120,000 clones, about 90% of them detected once, and more than 13% sits in the top ten. Sequences were derived from peripheral blood, sampled on day 0 of AZD1222 vaccination. The origin of the receptors is an adult in good health.

This rearrangement joins TRBV28 to TRBJ1-5; 7 nucleotides match TRBD1. The J segment lost 2 bases and the V segment lost 6 bases, leaving 7 bases of the junction unmatched. Germline assignment: CDR1 MDHEN and CDR2 SYDVKM. The CDR3 has 15 amino acids. This CDR3 reads CASSPYGQGNQPQHF. The CDR3 DNA is TGTGCCAGCAGCCCTTACGGACAGGGCAATCAGCCCCAGCATTTT.

This clone appeared once. This rearrangement joins TRBV25-1 to TRBJ1-4, with no clear D. V lost 1 base and J lost 8, with 8 bases in between. CDR1 and CDR2 from the germline V gene are MGHDK and SYGVNS. CDR3 length: 13 residues. The CDR3 spells CASSEWGVEKLFF. As DNA, the CDR3 is TGTGCCAGCAGTGAATGGGGTGTAGAAAAACTGTTTTTT.

The chain has TRBV29-1 and TRBJ1-2; D gene ambiguous. V was clipped by 1 base and J by 8 bases, with 8 bases between them. CDR1 and CDR2 from the germline V gene are SQVTM and ANQGSEA. This CDR3 spans 11 amino acids. CDR3 in DNA: TGCAGCGTTGAAGGGGGTGAGGGCTACACCTTC. Its translation is CSVEGGEGYTF.